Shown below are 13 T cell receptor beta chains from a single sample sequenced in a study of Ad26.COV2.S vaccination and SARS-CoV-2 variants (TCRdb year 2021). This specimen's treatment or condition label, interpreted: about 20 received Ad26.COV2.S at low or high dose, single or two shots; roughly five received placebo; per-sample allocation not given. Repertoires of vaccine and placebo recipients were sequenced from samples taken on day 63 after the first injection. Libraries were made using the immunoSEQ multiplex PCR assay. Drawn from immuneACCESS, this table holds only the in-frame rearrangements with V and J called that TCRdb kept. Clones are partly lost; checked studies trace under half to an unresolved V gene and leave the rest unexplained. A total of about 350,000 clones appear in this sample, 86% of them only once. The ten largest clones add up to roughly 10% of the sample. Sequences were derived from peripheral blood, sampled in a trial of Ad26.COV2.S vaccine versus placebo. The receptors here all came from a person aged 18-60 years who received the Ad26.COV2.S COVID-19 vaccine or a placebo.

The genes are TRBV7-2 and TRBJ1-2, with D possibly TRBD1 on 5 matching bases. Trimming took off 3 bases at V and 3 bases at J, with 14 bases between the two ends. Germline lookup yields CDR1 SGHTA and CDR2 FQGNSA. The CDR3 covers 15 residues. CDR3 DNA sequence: TGTGCCAGCAGCTTCCCGGCGGGGGGTCACTATGGCTACACCTTC. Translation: CASSFPAGGHYGYTF.

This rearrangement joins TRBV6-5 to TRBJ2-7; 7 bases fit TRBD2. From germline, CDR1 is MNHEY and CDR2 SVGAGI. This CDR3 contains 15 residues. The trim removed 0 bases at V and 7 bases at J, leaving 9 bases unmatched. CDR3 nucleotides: TGTGCCAGCAGTTACTCGGGCGGGGGAACGGGTGAGCAGTACTTC. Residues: CASSYSGGGTGEQYF.

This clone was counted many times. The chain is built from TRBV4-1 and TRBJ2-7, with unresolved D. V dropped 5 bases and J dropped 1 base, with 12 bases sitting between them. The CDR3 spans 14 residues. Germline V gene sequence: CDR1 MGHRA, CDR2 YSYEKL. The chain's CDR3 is CASSSYPRSYEQYF. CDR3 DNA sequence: TGCGCCAGCAGCTCCTACCCCCGATCCTACGAGCAGTACTTC.

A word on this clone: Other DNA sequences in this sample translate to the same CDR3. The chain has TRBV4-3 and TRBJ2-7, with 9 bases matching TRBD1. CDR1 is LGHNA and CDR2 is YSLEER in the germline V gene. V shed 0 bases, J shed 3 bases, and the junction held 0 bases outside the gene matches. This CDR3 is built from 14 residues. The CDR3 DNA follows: TGCGCCAGCAGCCAAGAGGGACAGGGCTACGAGCAGTACTTC. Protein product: CASSQEGQGYEQYF.

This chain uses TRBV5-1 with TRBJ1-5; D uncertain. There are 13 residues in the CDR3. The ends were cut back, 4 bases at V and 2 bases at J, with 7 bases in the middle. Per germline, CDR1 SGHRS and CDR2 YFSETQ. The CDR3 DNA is TGCGCCAGCAGCCCCGAACGCAATCAGCCCCAGCATTTT. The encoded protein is CASSPERNQPQHF.

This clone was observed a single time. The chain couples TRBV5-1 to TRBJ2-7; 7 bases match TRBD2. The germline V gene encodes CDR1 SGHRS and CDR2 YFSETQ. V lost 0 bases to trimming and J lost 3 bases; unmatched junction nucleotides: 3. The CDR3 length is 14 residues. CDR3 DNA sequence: TGCGCCAGCAGCTTGGGCGGGGGAGGCTACGAGCAGTACTTC. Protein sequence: CASSLGGGGYEQYF.

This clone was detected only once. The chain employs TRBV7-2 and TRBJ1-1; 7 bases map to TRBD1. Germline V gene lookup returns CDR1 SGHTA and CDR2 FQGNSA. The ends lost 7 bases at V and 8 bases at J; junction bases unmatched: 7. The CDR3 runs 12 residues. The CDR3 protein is CASTEGGSEAFF. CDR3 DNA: TGTGCCAGCACCGAAGGGGGCTCCGAAGCTTTCTTT.

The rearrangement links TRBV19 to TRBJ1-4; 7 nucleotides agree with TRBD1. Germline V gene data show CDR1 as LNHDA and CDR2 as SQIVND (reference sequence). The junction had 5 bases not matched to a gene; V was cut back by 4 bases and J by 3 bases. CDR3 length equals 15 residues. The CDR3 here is CASSTSGTANEKLFF. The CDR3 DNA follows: TGTGCCAGTAGTACCTCCGGGACAGCTAATGAAAAACTGTTTTTT.

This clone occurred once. This CDR3 is CATKGLSGPTGELFF. The CDR3 DNA reads TGTGCCACCAAAGGGTTATCAGGACCGACCGGGGAGCTGTTTTTT. The gene calls are TRBV24-1 and TRBJ2-2; no clear D. Per germline, CDR1 KGHDR and CDR2 SFDVKD. The CDR3 runs 15 residues. V lost 8 bases, J lost 5 bases, and 17 bases lay in between.

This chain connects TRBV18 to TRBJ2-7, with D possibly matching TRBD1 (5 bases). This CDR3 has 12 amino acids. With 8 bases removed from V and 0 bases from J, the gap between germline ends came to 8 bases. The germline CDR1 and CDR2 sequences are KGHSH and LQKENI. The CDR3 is CASGAGSYEQYF. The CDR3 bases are TGTGCCAGCGGGGCCGGCTCCTACGAGCAGTACTTC.

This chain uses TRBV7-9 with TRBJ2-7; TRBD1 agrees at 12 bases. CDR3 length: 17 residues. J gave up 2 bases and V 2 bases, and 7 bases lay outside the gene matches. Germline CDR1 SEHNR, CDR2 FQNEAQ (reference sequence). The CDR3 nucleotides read TGTGCCAGCAGCTTAAGAGGGGGACAGGGGGCTGCCTACGAGCAGTACTTC. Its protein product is CASSLRGGQGAAYEQYF. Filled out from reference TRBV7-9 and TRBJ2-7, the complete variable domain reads DTGVSQNPRHKITKRGQNVTFRCDPISEHNRLYWYRQTLGQGPEFLTYFQNEAQLEKSRLLSDRFSAERPKGSFSTLEIQRTEQGDSAMYLCASSLRGGQGAAYEQYFGPGTRLTVT.

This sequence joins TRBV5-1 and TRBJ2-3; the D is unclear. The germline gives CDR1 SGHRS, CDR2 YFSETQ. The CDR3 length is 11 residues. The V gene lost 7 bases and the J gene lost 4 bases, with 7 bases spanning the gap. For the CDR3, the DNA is TGCGCCAGCCGCGTTTCAGATACGCAGTATTTT. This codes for CASRVSDTQYF.

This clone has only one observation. CDR3 amino acids: CASSPLLAGGPASTDTQYF. The CDR3 DNA reads as TGTGCCAGCAGTCCGCTACTAGCGGGGGGCCCCGCCAGCACAGATACGCAGTATTTT. The genes are TRBV6-6 and TRBJ2-3; 12 positions match TRBD2. V lost 5 bases to trimming and J lost 0 bases; unmatched junction nucleotides: 12. The CDR3 extends over 19 amino acids. Germline loops: CDR1 MNHNY, CDR2 SVGAGI (reference sequence).